The 20 T cell receptor beta chains presented below share a single source sample, sequenced in a study of cytomegalovirus exposure and HLA in healthy donors. The PCR employed 60 Vbeta primers together with 13 Jbeta primers. Generated by immunoSEQ multiplex PCR, the TCRdb table keeps only in-frame clones and is missing some. The sample features some 72,000 clones, with over 4.5% in its top ten. Source material: PBMCs. These receptor sequences come from a man aged 35 to 55 in good health and CMV-seronegative.

The V and J genes are TRBV5-1 and TRBJ1-4; D is ambiguous. This CDR3 is 17 amino acids long. Germline lookup yields CDR1 SGHRS and CDR2 YFSETQ. V dropped 1 base and J dropped 3 bases, with 16 bases sitting between them. The DNA of the CDR3 is TGCGCCAGCAGCTTGTTTTCGGGAGACGGGTCTAATGAAAAACTGTTTTTT. Translating it yields CASSLFSGDGSNEKLFF. The whole variable domain, remainder taken from reference TRBV5-1 and TRBJ1-4, is KAGVTQTPRYLIKTRGQQVTLSCSPISGHRSVSWYQQTPGQGLQFLFEYFSETQRNKGNFPGRFSGRQFSNSRSEMNVSTLELGDSALYLCASSLFSGDGSNEKLFFGSGTQLSVL.

The V and J genes are TRBV6-1 and TRBJ2-1, with 7 bases fitting TRBD2. From germline, CDR1 is MNHNS and CDR2 SASEGT. The V and J ends lost 5 bases and 4 bases, in that order; junction bases with no gene match: 8. The CDR3 spans 15 residues. The CDR3 reads CASSSFAGVYNEQFF. The CDR3 bases are TGTGCCAGCAGTTCTTTCGCGGGGGTTTACAATGAGCAGTTCTTC.

J is TRBJ2-7 and V is TRBV7-8; 7 bases are shared with TRBD2. Germline values: CDR1 SGHVS, CDR2 FQNEAQ. With 4 bases clipped from V and 3 bases from J, the junction kept 3 bases outside the gene matches. This CDR3 contains 13 residues. The CDR3 DNA is TGTGCCAGCAGCTGGGGGGGACTCTACGAGCAGTACTTC. As protein: CASSWGGLYEQYF. Full variable domain (missing parts from reference TRBV7-8 and TRBJ2-7): GAGVSQSPRYKVAKRGQDVALRCDPISGHVSLFWYQQALGQGPEFLTYFQNEAQLDKSGLPSDRFFAERPEGSVSTLKIQRTQQEDSAVYLCASSWGGLYEQYFGPGTRLTVT.

The V gene is TRBV4-3, the J gene TRBJ2-1; 9 bases map to TRBD2. The germline V gene has CDR1 LGHNA and CDR2 YSLEER. V shed 0 bases, J shed 2 bases, and the junction held 5 bases outside the gene matches. CDR3 length: 17 amino acids. The CDR3 bases are TGCGCCAGCAGCCAAGATTTTCGGACTAGCGCCTACAATGAGCAGTTCTTC. Protein sequence: CASSQDFRTSAYNEQFF.

This rearrangement joins TRBV6-5 to TRBJ1-1; 7 bases fit TRBD1. The CDR3 runs to 14 residues. Germline V gene sequence: CDR1 MNHEY, CDR2 SVGAGI. V lost 4 bases, J lost 6 bases, and 8 bases stayed unmatched. The CDR3 region has the DNA TGTGCCAGCAGTTTAACAGGGGCCCGGTCTGAAGCTTTCTTT. Protein sequence: CASSLTGARSEAFF.

V is TRBV7-9 and J is TRBJ1-3; the match to TRBD1 covers 8 bases. After removal of 0 bases from V and 2 bases from J, the junction contained 6 bases not matched to a gene. The CDR3 runs 17 residues. Germline lookup yields CDR1 SEHNR and CDR2 FQNEAQ (reference sequence). CDR3 amino acids: CASSLAPGGFTGNTIYF. The CDR3 bases are TGTGCCAGCAGCTTAGCGCCAGGGGGCTTCACTGGAAACACCATATATTTT.

The rearrangement joins TRBV9 to TRBJ2-2, with TRBD1 identical over 10 bases. Germline trimming cut 0 bases from V and 7 bases from J; bases unmatched to any gene: 3. This CDR3 is 15 amino acids long. Germline V gene lookup returns CDR1 SGDLS and CDR2 YYNGEE. The CDR3 region has the DNA TGTGCCAGCAGCGTAGGGGGACAGGGGTACGGGGAGCTGTTTTTT. Amino acid sequence: CASSVGGQGYGELFF.

The gene calls are TRBV7-6 and TRBJ1-1; TRBD1 is a possible D gene (5 bases). Germline V CDR1 and CDR2: SGHVS, FNYEAQ. CDR3 length: 14 amino acids. Trimming cost V 2 bases and J 1 base, with 8 bases left between them. For the CDR3, the DNA is TGTGCCAGCAGCTTATCCCAGGGGAACACTGAAGCTTTCTTT. Translated: CASSLSQGNTEAFF. The full variable domain, with the rest looked up from reference TRBV7-6 and TRBJ1-1, is GAGVSQSPRYKVTKRGQDVALRCDPISGHVSLYWYRQALGQGPEFLTYFNYEAQQDKSGLPNDRFSAERPEGSISTLTIQRTEQRDSAMYRCASSLSQGNTEAFFGQGTRLTVV.

The chain has TRBV11-2 and TRBJ2-3; no clear D. V shed 3 bases and J shed 0 bases, with 4 bases lying between them. The CDR3 spans 13 residues. Germline V gives CDR1 SGHAT, CDR2 FQNNGV. The CDR3 spells CASSFLSTDTQYF. CDR3 coding DNA: TGTGCCAGCAGCTTTCTTAGCACAGATACGCAGTATTTT. Complete variable domain (other parts from reference TRBV11-2 and TRBJ2-3): EAGVAQSPRYKIIEKRQSVAFWCNPISGHATLYWYQQILGQGPKLLIQFQNNGVVDDSQLPKDRFSAERLKGVDSTLKIQPAKLEDSAVYLCASSFLSTDTQYFGPGTRLTVL.

V is TRBV10-3 and J is TRBJ2-3; TRBD2 aligns across 13 bases. J lost 2 bases, V lost 6 bases, and 8 bases had no gene match. The CDR3 has 17 residues. In germline, CDR1 is ENHRY, CDR2 SYGVKD. The CDR3 bases are TGTGCCATCAGCTCACAACTAGCGGGAGGGAACACAGATACGCAGTATTTT. Translation: CAISSQLAGGNTDTQYF.

The chain combines TRBV18 with TRBJ2-7, with TRBD1 as a possible D gene (6 bases). The germline V and J ends were trimmed by 6 bases and 6 bases, with 21 bases remaining between them. Germline CDR1 and CDR2: KGHSH and LQKENI. This CDR3 contains 15 residues. CDR3 sequence (DNA): TGTGCCAGCTCCTTAATACAGGGTTCCCCTCGCGAGCAGTACTTC. It is translated as CASSLIQGSPREQYF.

The chain carries TRBV7-2 and TRBJ2-1; possible D gene TRBD2, 6 bases. Germline values: CDR1 SGHTA, CDR2 FQGNSA. V was trimmed by 1 base and J by 5 bases, leaving 9 bases between them. CDR3 size: 14 residues. CDR3: CASSLGLANNEQFF. The CDR3 bases are TGTGCCAGCAGCTTAGGGCTAGCGAACAATGAGCAGTTCTTC.

This chain uses TRBV29-1 with TRBJ2-5; no clear D gene. V dropped 3 bases and J dropped 2 bases, with 10 bases sitting between them. This CDR3 is built from 13 residues. In germline, CDR1 is SQVTM, CDR2 ANQGSEA. CDR3 region: CSVERISQETQYF. The CDR3 nucleotides read TGCAGCGTTGAGCGGATCTCTCAAGAGACCCAGTACTTC.

CDR3 region: CASMETVNTEAFF. The CDR3 DNA reads as TGCGCCAGCATGGAGACAGTGAACACTGAAGCTTTCTTT. The J gene is TRBJ1-1, the V gene TRBV5-1; D perhaps matches TRBD1 (5 bases). The CDR3 is made up of 13 amino acids. Germline assignment: CDR1 SGHRS and CDR2 YFSETQ. Trimming took off 6 bases at V and 0 bases at J, with 9 bases between the two ends. Looking up the rest from reference TRBV5-1 and TRBJ1-1 gives the full variable domain: KAGVTQTPRYLIKTRGQQVTLSCSPISGHRSVSWYQQTPGQGLQFLFEYFSETQRNKGNFPGRFSGRQFSNSRSEMNVSTLELGDSALYLCASMETVNTEAFFGQGTRLTVV.

Concerning this clone: Other DNA sequences from this sample encode an identical CDR3 as well. The V gene is TRBV6-5, the J gene TRBJ1-1; D might be TRBD1 (6 bases). This CDR3 is built from 14 residues. Germline CDR1 reads MNHEY; CDR2 reads SVGAGI. Trimming cost V 8 bases and J 3 bases, with 16 bases left between them. The CDR3 DNA follows: TGTGCCAGCTTGGGGGCTGGTACGGACACTGAAGCTTTCTTT. It yields the protein CASLGAGTDTEAFF.

V is TRBV7-2 and J is TRBJ2-1; D is uncertain. Between the trimmed V and J ends, which lost 7 bases and 8 bases, there was a span of 12 bases. The length of the CDR3 is 12 residues. The germline CDR1 and CDR2 sequences are SGHTA and FQGNSA. The CDR3 spells CASTPGTHEQFF. As DNA, the CDR3 is TGTGCCAGCACGCCTGGCACCCATGAGCAGTTCTTC. Drawing the rest from reference TRBV7-2 and TRBJ2-1, the complete variable domain is GAGVSQSPSNKVTEKGKDVELRCDPISGHTALYWYRQSLGQGLEFLIYFQGNSAPDKSGLPSDRFSAERTGGSVSTLTIQRTQQEDSAVYLCASTPGTHEQFFGPGTRLTVL.

The CDR3 DNA is TGTGCCAGCAGCTTAGGGAGGACTAGCGGGAGTTTGAATGAGCAGTTCTTC. Translation: CASSLGRTSGSLNEQFF. The chain is built from TRBV7-9 and TRBJ2-1; the match to TRBD2 covers 13 bases. V dropped 1 base and J dropped 7; count of bases not matched to a gene: 7. This CDR3 comprises 17 residues. CDR1 SEHNR and CDR2 FQNEAQ come from the germline V gene (reference sequence).

The rearrangement joins TRBV5-1 to TRBJ2-5; possibly TRBD2 for D (6 bases). The CDR3 loop spans 15 amino acids. Deletions cut 0 bases from V and 0 bases from J, with 9 bases between. The germline V gene has CDR1 SGHRS and CDR2 YFSETQ. CDR3 loop: CASSLEPGDQETQYF. For the CDR3, the DNA is TGCGCCAGCAGCTTGGAACCGGGAGACCAAGAGACCCAGTACTTC.

The chain is built from TRBV5-1 and TRBJ2-7, with D maybe TRBD2 (6 bases). Germline V CDR1 and CDR2: SGHRS, YFSETQ. Deletions cut 0 bases from V and 0 bases from J, with 10 bases between. The CDR3 runs 15 residues. The DNA of the CDR3 is TGCGCCAGCAGCTTGGGACTAGATCCCTCCTACGAGCAGTACTTC. Its translation is CASSLGLDPSYEQYF.

The V gene is TRBV28, the J gene TRBJ1-3; no definite D call. Germline V gives CDR1 MDHEN, CDR2 SYDVKM. This CDR3 is 16 amino acids long. V was clipped by 7 bases and J by 4 bases, with 20 bases between them. The chain's CDR3 is CASNLNANPRGNTIYF. The CDR3 region has the DNA TGTGCCAGCAATCTCAATGCAAATCCCAGGGGAAACACCATATATTTT.